This passage covers 32 T cell receptor beta chains from one sample sequenced in a study of cytomegalovirus exposure and HLA in healthy donors. The PCR employed 60 Vbeta primers together with 13 Jbeta primers. TCRdb keeps only in-frame clones here, not all; method: immunoSEQ multiplex PCR. This table holds approximately 170,000 clones, about 76% found once. Sequenced sample: PBMCs. These receptors all stem from a male donor in good health and CMV-seropositive.

This chain connects TRBV5-1 to TRBJ1-2; the D gene is possibly TRBD1 (6 bases). Deletions cut 2 bases from V and 8 bases from J, with 13 bases between. There are 13 residues in the CDR3. Germline-derived CDR1 and CDR2 are SGHRS and YFSETQ. This chain's CDR3 is CASSFQGKEGYTF. The CDR3, as DNA: TGCGCCAGCAGCTTCCAGGGGAAAGAGGGCTACACCTTC. Full variable domain (missing parts from reference TRBV5-1 and TRBJ1-2): KAGVTQTPRYLIKTRGQQVTLSCSPISGHRSVSWYQQTPGQGLQFLFEYFSETQRNKGNFPGRFSGRQFSNSRSEMNVSTLELGDSALYLCASSFQGKEGYTFGSGTRLTVV.

The J gene is TRBJ1-2, the V gene TRBV19, with unresolved D. Trimming took off 6 bases at V and 6 bases at J, with 11 bases between the two ends. This CDR3 comprises 12 residues. CDR1 is LNHDA and CDR2 is SQIVND in the germline V gene (reference sequence). The CDR3 coding sequence is TGTGCCAGTAGCCCAAGCGGGCATGGCTACACCTTC. Translated: CASSPSGHGYTF.

This clone was recorded once. CDR3 sequence: CASSLDYTDTQYF. The CDR3 bases are TGTGCCAGCAGCTTAGACTACACAGATACGCAGTATTTT. This chain connects TRBV7-3 to TRBJ2-3, with a weak D call TRBD2 (5 bases). The germline V gene encodes CDR1 SGHTA and CDR2 FQGTGA. The CDR3 has 13 amino acids. Trimming cost V 2 bases and J 2 bases, with 5 bases left between them.

The chain joins TRBV9 to TRBJ2-1; TRBD2 matches 10 bases. This CDR3 is built from 15 residues. Per the germline V gene, CDR1 is SGDLS and CDR2 is YYNGEE. Trimming removed 1 base from V and 3 bases from J; junction bases left unmatched: 1. The CDR3 region is CASSVRTSGYNEQFF. In DNA form, the CDR3 reads TGTGCCAGCAGCGTAAGGACTAGCGGCTACAATGAGCAGTTCTTC.

Comment on this clone: Distinct nucleotide sequences in the sample also encode this CDR3. V and J are TRBV7-3 and TRBJ2-5; 9 bases map to TRBD2. CDR1 is SGHTA and CDR2 is FQGTGA in the germline V gene. V was pared by 3 bases and J by 2 bases, with 1 base of the junction left unmatched. This CDR3 contains 14 residues. CDR3 in amino acids: CASSLSGGQETQYF. CDR3 bases: TGTGCCAGCAGCTTGAGCGGGGGGCAAGAGACCCAGTACTTC.

CDR3 protein: CASSLVVQGAGEQFF. The CDR3 region has the DNA TGCGCCAGCAGCTTGGTAGTTCAGGGGGCAGGTGAGCAGTTCTTC. The genes are TRBV5-1 and TRBJ2-1; 8 positions match TRBD1. The CDR3 runs 15 residues. V lost 0 bases and J lost 9; bases outside the gene matches: 8. Germline loops: CDR1 SGHRS, CDR2 YFSETQ.

The J gene is TRBJ1-1, the V gene TRBV7-3, with a tentative D call TRBD1 (5 bases). Trimming took 2 bases from V and 5 from J, leaving 9 bases between them. Germline loops: CDR1 SGHTA, CDR2 FQGTGA. This CDR3 has 13 amino acids. CDR3 in DNA: TGTGCCAGCAGCTTAGATGGGGGGACTGAAGCTTTCTTT. Its translation: CASSLDGGTEAFF. The full variable domain, rest sourced from reference TRBV7-3 and TRBJ1-1, is GAGVSQTPSNKVTEKGKYVELRCDPISGHTALYWYRQSLGQGPEFLIYFQGTGAADDSGLPNDRFFAVRPEGSVSTLKIQRTERGDSAVYLCASSLDGGTEAFFGQGTRLTVV.

This chain connects TRBV19 to TRBJ1-6, with D perhaps matching TRBD1 (5 bases). V dropped 5 bases and J dropped 9 bases, with 11 bases sitting between them. The CDR3 extends over 13 amino acids. Germline assignment: CDR1 LNHDA and CDR2 SQIVND (reference sequence). CDR3 sequence: CASSQQGGSPLHF. The CDR3 bases are TGTGCCAGTAGTCAGCAGGGCGGTTCACCCCTCCACTTT. Looking up the rest from reference TRBV19 and TRBJ1-6 gives the full variable domain: DGGITQSPKYLFRKEGQNVTLSCEQNLNHDAMYWYRQDPGQGLRLIYYSQIVNDFQKGDIAEGYSVSREKKESFPLTVTSAQKNPTAFYLCASSQQGGSPLHFGNGTRLTVT.

V is TRBV30 and J is TRBJ1-2; no clear D. V dropped 5 bases and J dropped 4 bases, with 11 bases sitting between them. This CDR3 is 12 amino acids long. Germline CDR1 and CDR2: GTSNPN and SVGIG (reference sequence). CDR3 region: CAWEEGGYGYTF. CDR3 sequence (DNA): TGTGCCTGGGAGGAGGGAGGCTATGGCTACACCTTC. The variable domain in full, with the rest retrieved from reference TRBV30 and TRBJ1-2, is SQTIHQWPATLVQPVGSPLSLECTVEGTSNPNLYWYRQAAGRGLQLLFYSVGIGQISSEVPQNLSASRPQDRQFILSSKKLLLSDSGFYLCAWEEGGYGYTFGSGTRLTVV.

This sequence joins TRBV7-6 and TRBJ2-3; D remains ambiguous. The CDR3 sequence is 16 residues long. From germline, CDR1 is SGHVS and CDR2 FNYEAQ. V lost 5 bases to trimming and J lost 0 bases, with 15 bases between them. The CDR3 region has the DNA TGTGCCAGCAGCCTGACTGGTTTTACCAGCACAGATACGCAGTATTTT. Amino acids: CASSLTGFTSTDTQYF.

The chain couples TRBV4-2 to TRBJ2-7; a weak D match, TRBD1 (6 bases). V shed 0 bases and J shed 5 bases, with 17 bases lying between them. Germline V gene sequence: CDR1 LGHNA, CDR2 YNFKEQ. The CDR3 has 16 residues. The CDR3 is CASSQELGQGTHEQYF. The CDR3 bases are TGTGCCAGCAGCCAAGAATTGGGGCAGGGGACCCACGAGCAGTACTTC.

The chain couples TRBV30 to TRBJ2-2; 9 nucleotides match TRBD2. Germline CDR1 and CDR2: GTSNPN and SVGIG (reference sequence). This CDR3 is 15 amino acids long. V shed 3 bases and J 4 bases; nucleotides not matched to a gene: 6. The CDR3 DNA sequence: TGTGCCTGGAGAGCGGGGGGCGGGAGCACCGGGGAGCTGTTTTTT. Protein product: CAWRAGGGSTGELFF.

The gene calls are TRBV9 and TRBJ1-2; D is undetermined. The CDR3 length is 14 residues. Germline CDR1 and CDR2: SGDLS and YYNGEE. Trimming cost V 3 bases and J 4 bases, with 13 bases left between them. In DNA form, the CDR3 reads TGTGCCAGCAGCGCTCTAACTCCTACCTATGGCTACACCTTC. As protein: CASSALTPTYGYTF. The full variable domain, in which reference TRBV9 and TRBJ1-2 provide the parts outside the CDR3, is DSGVTQTPKHLITATGQRVTLRCSPRSGDLSVYWYQQSLDQGLQFLIQYYNGEERAKGNILERFSAQQFPDLHSELNLSSLELGDSALYFCASSALTPTYGYTFGSGTRLTVV.

Note on this clone: A read error may account for a junction end that differs from germline. V is TRBV7-9 and J is TRBJ1-1, with a weak D call TRBD1 (5 bases). The CDR3 covers 15 residues. Germline V gene data show CDR1 as SEHNR and CDR2 as FQNEAQ (reference sequence). This CDR3 reads CASSLEPTVNAEAFF. The CDR3 DNA reads TGTGCCAGCAGCTTGGAACCGACAGTGAACGCTGAAGCTTTCTTT.

This clone has only a few counts. CDR3 DNA sequence: TGTGCCAGCAGTTTAGGCGGCGGTAGCACTGAAGCTTTCTTT. It encodes CASSLGGGSTEAFF. This sequence joins TRBV6-5 and TRBJ1-1; no clear D. V lost 4 bases to trimming and J lost 4 bases, with 13 bases between them. The CDR3 spans 14 residues. Germline V gene data show CDR1 as MNHEY and CDR2 as SVGAGI.

The J gene is TRBJ2-7, the V gene TRBV6-5; 11 positions agree with TRBD2. Per the germline V gene, CDR1 is MNHEY and CDR2 is SVGAGI. The CDR3 has 16 residues. V was pared by 0 bases and J by 10 bases, with 11 bases of the junction left unmatched. CDR3 in amino acids: CASSYSPGLADTSQYF. Here the CDR3 DNA reads TGTGCCAGCAGTTACTCGCCGGGACTAGCGGATACGAGCCAGTACTTC.

This clone was detected a few times. The CDR3 sequence is CASSQEQGNSPLHF. The CDR3 DNA reads TGCGCCAGCAGCCAAGAACAGGGGAATTCACCCCTCCACTTT. This chain connects TRBV4-3 to TRBJ1-6; 7 nucleotides match TRBD1. Germline CDR1 reads LGHNA; CDR2 reads YSLEER. The CDR3 spans 14 residues. J was trimmed by 7 bases and V by 0 bases; bases with no gene match: 0.

V gene TRBV6-6 combines with J gene TRBJ2-1; TRBD1 agrees at 7 bases. The germline gives CDR1 MNHNY, CDR2 SVGAGI (reference sequence). The V and J ends lost 6 bases and 9 bases, in that order; junction bases with no gene match: 8. The CDR3 runs to 13 residues. CDR3 DNA: TGTGCCAGCAGGTTACAGGGGTCGGGTGAGCAGTTCTTC. Encoded protein: CASRLQGSGEQFF.

CDR3 region: CASSVAGGLGNSEQFF. In nucleotides, the CDR3 is TGTGCCAGCAGCGTAGCTGGAGGACTAGGTAATAGTGAGCAGTTCTTC. This rearrangement joins TRBV9 to TRBJ2-1; 7 bases are a match to TRBD2. The CDR3 loop spans 16 amino acids. Losses at the gene ends were 0 bases for V and 9 bases for J; bases not matched to a gene: 12. Per the germline V gene, CDR1 is SGDLS and CDR2 is YYNGEE.

The chain uses TRBV7-2 and TRBJ1-2, with a possible D match to TRBD1 (6 bases). The CDR3 is made up of 15 amino acids. Germline CDR1 is SGHTA and CDR2 is FQGNSA. Trimming stripped 5 bases from V and 6 bases from J, with 19 bases between. The CDR3 spells CASSHTTGSEDGYTF. CDR3 nucleotide sequence: TGTGCCAGCAGCCATACTACAGGGTCGGAGGATGGCTACACCTTC.

The CDR3 protein is CASAREPGDTEAFF. CDR3 in DNA: TGTGCCAGCGCCCGGGAGCCCGGGGACACTGAAGCTTTCTTT. The chain employs TRBV18 and TRBJ1-1, with D unresolved. Trimming left V 8 bases short and J 3 bases short, with 16 bases between. This CDR3 has 14 amino acids. CDR1 KGHSH and CDR2 LQKENI come from the germline V gene. Drawing the rest from reference TRBV18 and TRBJ1-1, the complete variable domain is NAGVMQNPRHLVRRRGQEARLRCSPMKGHSHVYWYRQLPEEGLKFMVYLQKENIIDESGMPKERFSAEFPKEGPSILRIQQVVRGDSAAYFCASAREPGDTEAFFGQGTRLTVV.

The chain couples TRBV9 to TRBJ1-3; D is possibly TRBD1 (5 bases). Germline CDR1 SGDLS, CDR2 YYNGEE. The CDR3 extends over 15 amino acids. V was cut by 3 bases and J by 0 bases, with 10 bases left in between. The CDR3 sequence is CASSEGLYSGNTIYF. In DNA form, the CDR3 reads TGTGCCAGCAGCGAGGGGCTCTACTCTGGAAACACCATATATTTT.

The V and J genes are TRBV9 and TRBJ1-1, with D tentatively TRBD1 (6 bases). V was shortened by 0 bases and J by 6 bases, with 6 bases between the two germline ends. The CDR3 loop spans 12 amino acids. The germline gives CDR1 SGDLS, CDR2 YYNGEE. For the CDR3, the DNA is TGTGCCAGCAGCGTAGGGACAGCTGAAGCTTTCTTT. It codes for CASSVGTAEAFF.

V gene TRBV5-1 combines with J gene TRBJ2-5, with a weak D call TRBD1 (5 bases). CDR3 length equals 15 residues. Germline CDR1 and CDR2: SGHRS and YFSETQ. Between the trimmed V and J ends, which lost 1 base and 3 bases, there was a span of 13 bases. The CDR3 DNA reads as TGCGCCAGCAGCTTGTCCCACAGGCCCGAAGAGACCCAGTACTTC. This encodes CASSLSHRPEETQYF.

The chain links TRBV7-2 to TRBJ2-1; possible D gene TRBD1, 5 bases. Looked up from germline, CDR1 is SGHTA and CDR2 is FQGNSA. The CDR3 length is 14 residues. With 5 bases removed from V and 4 bases from J, the gap between germline ends came to 12 bases. The CDR3 reads CASSPLRGYNEQFF. CDR3 DNA: TGTGCCAGCAGCCCCCTAAGGGGTTACAATGAGCAGTTCTTC.

The chain employs TRBV9 and TRBJ1-2; 7 bases line up with TRBD1. Germline CDR1 is SGDLS and CDR2 is YYNGEE. The CDR3 is 15 residues long. V was clipped by 0 bases and J by 4 bases; unmatched bases: 6. The CDR3, as DNA: TGTGCCAGCAGCGTAGAAGAGACAGGGTCCTATGGCTACACCTTC. This translates into CASSVEETGSYGYTF. The whole variable domain, remainder taken from reference TRBV9 and TRBJ1-2, is DSGVTQTPKHLITATGQRVTLRCSPRSGDLSVYWYQQSLDQGLQFLIQYYNGEERAKGNILERFSAQQFPDLHSELNLSSLELGDSALYFCASSVEETGSYGYTFGSGTRLTVV.

The CDR3, as DNA: TGTGCCAGCAAGGACAGGAGCTCCTACAATGAGCAGTTCTTC. Translation: CASKDRSSYNEQFF. V usage is TRBV6-6 and J usage is TRBJ2-1, with 7 nucleotides matching TRBD1. V dropped 7 bases and J dropped 0; count of bases not matched to a gene: 3. CDR3 size: 14 residues. Germline CDR1 is MNHNY and CDR2 is SVGAGI (reference sequence).

This sequence joins TRBV5-1 and TRBJ2-1; 13 bases line up with TRBD2. Unmatched junction bases numbered 2, after V lost 4 bases and J lost 4 bases. Germline assignment: CDR1 SGHRS and CDR2 YFSETQ. The CDR3 covers 15 residues. CDR3 sequence reads: CASSPGLAGYNEQFF. The CDR3 nucleotides are TGCGCCAGCAGCCCGGGACTAGCGGGATACAATGAGCAGTTCTTC.

The CDR3 sequence: CASTMISSNTGELFF. In DNA form, the CDR3 reads TGTGCCAGTACCATGATAAGTAGCAACACCGGGGAGCTGTTTTTT. The chain joins TRBV19 to TRBJ2-2; no clear D gene. CDR1 LNHDA and CDR2 SQIVND come from the germline V gene (reference sequence). The CDR3 loop spans 15 amino acids. V gave up 7 bases and J gave up 2 bases, with 14 bases separating them. The whole variable domain, remainder taken from reference TRBV19 and TRBJ2-2, is DGGITQSPKYLFRKEGQNVTLSCEQNLNHDAMYWYRQDPGQGLRLIYYSQIVNDFQKGDIAEGYSVSREKKESFPLTVTSAQKNPTAFYLCASTMISSNTGELFFGEGSRLTVL.

The chain links TRBV5-5 to TRBJ2-7; 9 bases are shared with TRBD1. CDR1 and CDR2 from the germline V gene are SGHKS and YYEKEE (reference sequence). The CDR3 is 15 amino acids. J lost 3 bases, V lost 3 bases, and 7 bases had no gene match. The CDR3 loop is CASSSQGQGGYEQYF. CDR3 DNA: TGTGCCAGCAGCTCCCAGGGACAGGGAGGCTACGAGCAGTACTTC.

On this clone itself: One junction end disagrees with the germline gene, perhaps due to a read error. The chain carries TRBV7-9 and TRBJ1-2; maybe TRBD1 (6 bases). Per the germline V gene, CDR1 is SEHNR and CDR2 is FQNEAQ (reference sequence). The CDR3 is 16 residues long. CDR3 residues: CSSSPSGTLVHYGYTF. The CDR3 DNA sequence: TGTTCCAGCAGCCCATCAGGGACACTTGTTCACTATGGCTACACCTTC. Looking up the rest from reference TRBV7-9 and TRBJ1-2 gives the full variable domain: DTGVSQNPRHKITKRGQNVTFRCDPISEHNRLYWYRQTLGQGPEFLTYFQNEAQLEKSRLLSDRFSAERPKGSFSTLEIQRTEQGDSAMYLCSSSPSGTLVHYGYTFGSGTRLTVV.

This clone was found once. This chain links TRBV30 with TRBJ2-7; TRBD2 matches at 14 bases. Germline loops: CDR1 GTSNPN, CDR2 SVGIG (reference sequence). Trimming cost V 0 bases and J 6 bases; bases outside gene matches: 1. This CDR3 has 14 amino acids. The CDR3 is CAWSVTSGGGEQYF. The CDR3 DNA reads as TGTGCCTGGAGTGTGACTAGCGGGGGGGGCGAGCAGTACTTC.